The T cell receptor (beta chain) under discussion was sequenced for a study of monozygotic twins with inflammatory bowel disease (dated by TCRdb to about 2019). Some background on the complete study: In total, 28 monozygotic twin pairs made up the full study: 19 Danish pairs, all IBD-discordant, plus nine German pairs, of which four were IBD-concordant and five were IBD-discordant. Disease-associated traits were sought mainly through comparisons between IBD patients and their genetically identical healthy co-twins within discordant pairs. Each individual had, on average, about 151 000 unique TCRalpha sequences and 181 000 unique TCRbeta sequences available for analysis. Broader findings and caveats from the paper: Because patients were on differing immunosuppressive treatments, the repertoires may have picked up extra background noise and inter-individual variability. A decrease in TCRbeta repertoire diversity, as measured by inverse Simpson index, was observed in IBD patients compared with their healthy co-twins. Concordant and discordant twins showed no difference in repertoire similarity, possibly because of limited statistical power. The analysis was unable to tell different T cell subtypes apart. Compared with healthy twins, IBD patients shared fewer clonotypes with other individuals, and the difference was most pronounced in patients with signs of disease activity. No single strong signal or clonotype linked to IBD turned up in the results, so the idea that one exists was not supported.

Library generation was performed with 5' RACE. Each TCR library was prepared from about 3.5 ug of total RNA. For each sample, cDNA synthesis with SMARTScribe reverse transcriptase was split into eight separate reactions. Unique molecular identifiers containing a 6-nucleotide sample barcode were introduced through template switching during cDNA synthesis. TCRalpha and TCRbeta cDNA was amplified in two nested PCRs of around 15 and 9 cycles, and bead purification was carried out after each PCR. Before amplification, the cDNA was treated with uracil DNA-glycosylase and purified using the QIAquick PCR purification kit. The second PCR was the step at which Illumina TruSeq-compatible adapters and sample-specific barcodes were added. Library quality and concentration were checked on TapeStation and Qubit, and libraries were pooled at roughly 5 ng each. Sequencing of pooled libraries was carried out on an Illumina HiSeq2500 single-index Rapid Run using 2 x 100 bp reads and custom sequencing primers. In the authors' own workflow: PCR and sequencing errors were corrected by UMI-based consensus assembly using MiGEC version 1.2.6. MiXCR version 2.1.1 was used for V(D)J alignment, clonotype assembly and CDR3 extraction. To normalise gene usage, clonotype sharing and MAIT/NKT TCR abundance, the top 1000, 10 000 and 20 000 clonotypes in each sample were analysed. After downsampling to 27 000 UMIs, diversity was calculated as the inverse Simpson index using the vegan R package. Paired Mann-Whitney U tests on discordant twin pairs were used, with Benjamini-Hochberg multiple-testing correction. TCRdb reprocessed the public reads and reports one entry per CDR3 protein sequence, without DNA. The authors' filters were not applied to this entry. The table for this sample records roughly 320,000 distinct CDR3 sequences. Roughly 5.3% of the sample belongs to the ten largest clones.

Comment on this clonotype: No cognate antigen has been identified for it.

From each donor, an approximately 2.4 ml peripheral blood sample was collected into PAXgene tubes and kept at -80 degrees C. Without T cell sorting, total RNA was isolated from whole blood using the PAXgene blood miRNA kit on an automated QIAcube. Deep TCRalpha and TCRbeta repertoire profiling with unique molecular barcoding was performed on peripheral blood of monozygotic twin pairs concordant or discordant for inflammatory bowel disease. Smoking habits were recorded for all twin pairs, and individuals were classified as current, former or never smokers. From the cysteine up to the phenylalanine, the CDR3 has a length of 13 residues. The record lacks a DNA sequence. The germline V gene (reference sequence) provides CDR1 DFQATT and CDR2 SNEGSKA.

The sequence was collected from a human donor with ulcerative colitis or Crohn's disease, or a healthy co-twin of an affected twin (not recorded which). The sample was blood. This receptor chain uses TRBV20-1 and TRBJ2-4; the TCRdb call, TRBD1, lacks DNA for checking. CDR3 loop: CSAEDWGLNIQYF.